A single sample gave rise to the 8 T cell receptor beta chains below, sequenced in a study of T cells in localized non-small cell lung cancer. Clones were sequenced by immunoSEQ multiplex PCR, and TCRdb holds only the in-frame ones, with some missing. The repertoire holds about 78,000 clones, with roughly 81% as singletons. Sequencing used peripheral blood, obtained before any cancer treatment. These receptors were taken from a man aged 35 to 69 with stage I lung adenocarcinoma.

This chain uses TRBV7-9 with TRBJ2-1, with a tentative D call TRBD1 (6 bases). The CDR3 extends over 12 amino acids. Germline loops: CDR1 SEHNR, CDR2 FQNEAQ (reference sequence). The ends were cut back, 5 bases at V and 10 bases at J, with 12 bases in the middle. CDR3 protein: CASSEQGNEQFF. The CDR3 region has the DNA TGTGCCAGCAGCGAACAGGGTAACGAGCAGTTCTTC.

This sequence joins TRBV30 and TRBJ2-2; D might be TRBD1 (6 bases). In germline, CDR1 is GTSNPN, CDR2 SVGIG (reference sequence). Trimming cost V 5 bases and J 4 bases, with 14 bases left between them. The CDR3 length is 14 residues. The CDR3 spells CAWEGTRSTGELFF. As DNA, the CDR3 is TGTGCCTGGGAGGGGACAAGGAGCACCGGGGAGCTGTTTTTT.

V is TRBV12-5 and J is TRBJ2-1; D is tentatively TRBD1 or TRBD2 (5 bases each). V was cut by 2 bases and J by 8 bases, with 28 bases left in between. From germline, CDR1 is LGHNT and CDR2 FRNRAP. There are 19 residues in the CDR3. CDR3 bases: TGTGCTAGTGGTTTGCCACACCCCACGAGGGAAAGGGACCTCTATGAGCAGTTCTTC. This encodes CASGLPHPTRERDLYEQFF.

V and J are TRBV5-1 and TRBJ2-1; TRBD2 matches at 8 bases. CDR3 length: 16 amino acids. Losses at the gene ends were 0 bases for V and 10 bases for J; bases not matched to a gene: 12. The germline V gene encodes CDR1 SGHRS and CDR2 YFSETQ. The CDR3 sequence is CASSLGDGTSIGEQFF. CDR3 DNA sequence: TGCGCCAGCAGCTTGGGAGATGGGACTAGTATAGGCGAGCAGTTCTTC.

The genes are TRBV27 and TRBJ1-2; D gene uncertain. The germline V gene encodes CDR1 MNHEY and CDR2 SMNVEV (reference sequence). Trimming pared 2 bases from V and 2 bases from J, leaving 12 bases between. There are 15 residues in the CDR3. CDR3 in DNA: TGTGCCAGCAGTTTACCAACCGTGCCGAACTATGGCTACACCTTC. It encodes CASSLPTVPNYGYTF.

This clone appeared a single time. V gene TRBV29-1 combines with J gene TRBJ2-7; TRBD1 aligns across 10 bases. The CDR3 has 16 residues. Germline values: CDR1 SQVTM, CDR2 ANQGSEA. Trimming took 1 base from V and 2 from J; bases not matched to a gene: 8. The CDR3 nucleotides read TGCAGCGTTGAAGGGGACCGGGACAGGGGACCCTACGAGCAGTACTTC. This codes for CSVEGDRDRGPYEQYF.

The CDR3 nucleotides are TGTGCCAGCAGCCAAGCGGGGACAGTTACTAACACTGAAGCTTTCTTT. It translates to CASSQAGTVTNTEAFF. The chain is built from TRBV14 and TRBJ1-1, with 7 bases matching TRBD1. With 1 base clipped from V and 2 bases from J, the junction kept 7 bases outside the gene matches. The CDR3 loop spans 16 amino acids. Germline CDR1 and CDR2: SGHDN and FVKESK.

The chain recombines TRBV28 with TRBJ1-5; the D is unclear. Trimming took off 5 bases at V and 2 bases at J, with 10 bases between the two ends. Germline CDR1 reads MDHEN; CDR2 reads SYDVKM. The CDR3 covers 14 residues. The CDR3 nucleotides read TGTGCCAGCAGTCGCGGACGGGGCAATCAGCCCCAGCATTTT. Its protein product is CASSRGRGNQPQHF.